The 13 T cell receptor beta chains presented below share a single source sample, sequenced in a study of cytomegalovirus exposure and HLA in healthy donors. The PCR used 60 Vbeta and 13 Jbeta primers. Measured with immunoSEQ multiplex PCR; TCRdb has only the in-frame clones, and not every one. The sample includes some 93,000 clones, around 10% of them seen just once. The sample was PBMCs. Receptors were obtained from a man aged 45 to 65 in good health and CMV-seropositive.

This clone occurred a few times. The V gene is TRBV10-3, the J gene TRBJ2-3; D possibly corresponds to TRBD1 (6 bases). CDR3 length: 16 amino acids. Germline CDR1 ENHRY, CDR2 SYGVKD. V was pared by 0 bases and J by 2 bases, with 12 bases between. The CDR3 reads CAISESKGVSTDTQYF. For the CDR3, the DNA is TGTGCCATCAGTGAGTCGAAGGGGGTTTCCACAGATACGCAGTATTTT.

This clone occurred a few times. V is TRBV25-1 and J is TRBJ2-5; 7 nucleotides agree with TRBD1. The CDR3 loop spans 13 amino acids. Germline V lookup: CDR1 MGHDK, CDR2 SYGVNS. V dropped 6 bases and J dropped 13; count of bases not matched to a gene: 14. The CDR3 loop is CASSKTSSGTVYF. As DNA, the CDR3 is TGTGCCAGCAGCAAGACGTCATCCGGGACAGTGTACTTC.

This clone was seen only a few times. The rearrangement joins TRBV28 to TRBJ2-5; D call uncertain. This CDR3 contains 11 residues. Trimming pared 5 bases from V and 6 bases from J, leaving 7 bases between. CDR1 MDHEN and CDR2 SYDVKM come from the germline V gene. The CDR3 sequence is CASSLMKTQYF. The DNA for the CDR3 is TGTGCCAGCAGTCTAATGAAGACCCAGTACTTC.

The chain links TRBV18 to TRBJ2-3, with D tentatively TRBD2 (7 bases). V was pared by 3 bases and J by 0 bases, with 13 bases between. Germline CDR1 and CDR2: KGHSH and LQKENI. CDR3 size: 16 residues. The CDR3 loop is CASSPAGGHSTDTQYF. CDR3 bases: TGTGCCAGCTCACCGGCCGGGGGGCACAGCACAGATACGCAGTATTTT.

The chain carries TRBV9 and TRBJ2-7; TRBD2 is a possible D gene (6 bases). V lost 4 bases and J lost 4, with 15 bases in between. The CDR3 totals 14 residues. The germline V gene encodes CDR1 SGDLS and CDR2 YYNGEE. Here the CDR3 reads CASSQGSGQYEQYF. The CDR3 bases are TGTGCCAGCAGCCAGGGTAGCGGACAATACGAGCAGTACTTC.

This clone was counted between two and nine times. The chain joins TRBV5-4 to TRBJ1-2; 7 positions agree with TRBD1. V was pared by 6 bases and J by 4 bases, with 12 bases of the junction left unmatched. The CDR3 length is 15 residues. Germline lookup yields CDR1 SGHNT and CDR2 YYREEE (reference sequence). Here the CDR3 reads CASTKPGTELYGYTF. The CDR3 DNA reads TGTGCCAGCACCAAACCCGGGACAGAACTCTATGGCTACACCTTC.

The chain couples TRBV7-6 to TRBJ2-2; D gene unclear. V was cut by 0 bases and J by 1 base, with 9 bases left in between. CDR3 length equals 16 residues. CDR1 SGHVS and CDR2 FNYEAQ come from the germline V gene. Here the CDR3 DNA reads TGTGCCAGCAGCTTAGCGGGCAATATGAACACCGGGGAGCTGTTTTTT. Translation: CASSLAGNMNTGELFF.

This clone was found a few times. The gene calls are TRBV6-5 and TRBJ1-5; D is uncertain. Germline V gives CDR1 MNHEY, CDR2 SVGAGI. The length of the CDR3 is 15 residues. Trimming stripped 0 bases from V and 0 bases from J, with 6 bases between. This chain's CDR3 is CASSYSQNSNQPQHF. CDR3 bases: TGTGCCAGCAGTTACTCGCAGAATAGCAATCAGCCCCAGCATTTT.

Only a few counts were recorded for this clone. CDR3 in DNA: TGTGCCAGCAGTTCCGACCCAGCGGGGGATCGTCCTTACTACGAGCAGTACTTC. As protein: CASSSDPAGDRPYYEQYF. The V call is TRBV28, the J call TRBJ2-7; TRBD2 agrees at 8 bases. V was clipped by 4 bases and J by 3 bases; unmatched bases: 17. The CDR3 runs to 18 residues. Germline loops: CDR1 MDHEN, CDR2 SYDVKM.

This chain links TRBV7-9 with TRBJ2-2; possible D gene TRBD2, 5 bases. With 1 base removed from V and 0 bases from J, the gap between germline ends came to 15 bases. Germline assignment: CDR1 SEHNR and CDR2 FQNEAQ (reference sequence). The CDR3 covers 18 residues. CDR3 nucleotides: TGTGCCAGCAGCTTAGATCGTTGGTGGGAGTCGAACACCGGGGAGCTGTTTTTT. Amino acids: CASSLDRWWESNTGELFF.

This clone was detected a few times. The CDR3: CASSFRGQAFF. CDR3 nucleotides: TGTGCCAGCAGTTTTAGGGGGCAAGCTTTCTTT. This chain links TRBV28 with TRBJ1-1, with 7 positions matching TRBD1. The CDR3 loop spans 11 amino acids. Trimming took 3 bases from V and 9 from J; bases not matched to a gene: 1. Germline CDR1 is MDHEN and CDR2 is SYDVKM.

This clone has ten or more counts. The chain employs TRBV6-6 and TRBJ2-2; 7 bases line up with TRBD2. J gave up 0 bases and V 6 bases, and 4 bases lay outside the gene matches. Germline CDR1 MNHNY, CDR2 SVGAGI (reference sequence). The CDR3 length is 15 residues. The CDR3 spells CASSERESNTGELFF. The CDR3 nucleotides read TGTGCCAGCAGCGAGCGGGAATCGAACACCGGGGAGCTGTTTTTT.

The chain recombines TRBV18 with TRBJ1-6; 9 bases map to TRBD1. V shed 0 bases, J shed 6 bases, and the junction held 6 bases outside the gene matches. The germline gives CDR1 KGHSH, CDR2 LQKENI. The CDR3 spans 17 residues. The CDR3 DNA sequence: TGTGCCAGCTCACCACCTGTACCGGGACAGGGTAATTCACCCCTCCACTTT. As protein: CASSPPVPGQGNSPLHF.